These 18 T cell receptor beta chains were sequenced from one sample in a study of PD-1 blockade in classical Hodgkin lymphoma. Described time point: cycle 4 day 1 (C4D1), after five to seven weeks of nivolumab. All patients relapsed after autologous stem cell transplantation, and brentuximab vedotin exposure varied. Data came from immunoSEQ multiplex PCR; TCRdb stores just in-frame clones and leaves some out. The table has 80,000 to 95,000 clones, 65% to 85% seen once. This specimen was peripheral blood mononuclear cells (PBMCs), taken before the fourth cycle of nivolumab. The receptors derive from a human donor with classical Hodgkin lymphoma.

The chain links TRBV29-1 to TRBJ1-2; D uncertain. V was clipped by 0 bases and J by 8 bases, with 19 bases between them. Germline V gives CDR1 SQVTM, CDR2 ANQGSEA. The CDR3 totals 15 residues. CDR3 amino acids: CSVEDGDTQHGGYTF. In DNA, the CDR3 is TGCAGCGTTGAAGACGGAGACACCCAACACGGGGGCTACACCTTC.

The V gene is TRBV5-1, the J gene TRBJ1-4, with D perhaps TRBD1 (5 bases). Between the trimmed V and J ends, which lost 6 bases and 7 bases, there was a span of 25 bases. This CDR3 has 17 residues. Germline-derived CDR1 and CDR2 are SGHRS and YFSETQ. The CDR3 DNA reads TGCGCCAGCACTCTTACCGGGACCGTCACAACGGGTGAAAAACTGTTTTTT. Protein: CASTLTGTVTTGEKLFF. Together with reference TRBV5-1 and TRBJ1-4, the CDR3 gives the full variable domain: KAGVTQTPRYLIKTRGQQVTLSCSPISGHRSVSWYQQTPGQGLQFLFEYFSETQRNKGNFPGRFSGRQFSNSRSEMNVSTLELGDSALYLCASTLTGTVTTGEKLFFGSGTQLSVL.

The gene calls are TRBV11-3 and TRBJ2-1; possibly TRBD1 for D (5 bases). CDR3 length: 13 residues. With 0 bases removed from V and 6 bases from J, the gap between germline ends came to 6 bases. Germline CDR1 and CDR2: SGHNT and YENEEA. DNA for the CDR3: TGTGCCAGCAGCTTAGATGGGGCCAATGAGCAGTTCTTC. Its translation is CASSLDGANEQFF. The entire variable domain, with the rest obtained from reference TRBV11-3 and TRBJ2-1, is as follows: EAGVVQSPRYKIIEKKQPVAFWCNPISGHNTLYWYLQNLGQGPELLIRYENEEAVDDSQLPKDRFSAERLKGVDSTLKIQPAELGDSAVYLCASSLDGANEQFFGPGTRLTVL.

The V and J genes are TRBV28 and TRBJ2-1; D unresolved. V was cut by 2 bases and J by 9 bases, with 8 bases left in between. Germline values: CDR1 MDHEN, CDR2 SYDVKM. CDR3 length: 12 residues. This chain's CDR3 is CASSLGFPEQFF. CDR3 coding DNA: TGTGCCAGCAGTTTAGGGTTCCCTGAGCAGTTCTTC.

Here the CDR3 DNA reads TGTGCCAGCAGGGTGGGGACCCTAAGTGAAAAACTGTTTTTT. It yields the protein CASRVGTLSEKLFF. The chain links TRBV7-8 to TRBJ1-4; D possibly corresponds to TRBD1 (5 bases). This CDR3 is built from 14 residues. V dropped 6 bases and J dropped 7 bases, with 15 bases sitting between them. In germline, CDR1 is SGHVS, CDR2 FQNEAQ.

This clone has only a few counts. The rearrangement uses TRBV4-1 and TRBJ2-7; 8 nucleotides line up with TRBD2. This CDR3 has 17 amino acids. V lost 1 base to trimming and J lost 1 base; unmatched junction nucleotides: 9. The germline CDR1 and CDR2 sequences are MGHRA and YSYEKL. CDR3 sequence: CASSQVPGGTVSYEQYF. CDR3 nucleotides: TGCGCCAGCAGCCAAGTCCCGGGAGGGACTGTGTCCTACGAGCAGTACTTC.

The genes are TRBV5-1 and TRBJ2-1; 9 nucleotides agree with TRBD2. V gave up 0 bases and J gave up 5 bases; unmatched junction bases: 3. Looked up from germline, CDR1 is SGHRS and CDR2 is YFSETQ. This CDR3 is 15 amino acids long. CDR3 nucleotide sequence: TGCGCCAGCAGCTTGGGGACTAGCGACCACAATGAGCAGTTCTTC. Protein: CASSLGTSDHNEQFF.

V gene TRBV19 combines with J gene TRBJ2-7, with TRBD2 matching 10 bases. Looked up from germline, CDR1 is LNHDA and CDR2 is SQIVND (reference sequence). This CDR3 has 17 amino acids. V was pared by 5 bases and J by 0 bases, with 10 bases of the junction left unmatched. The CDR3 region is CASSVLAGEGFSYEQYF. CDR3 nucleotides: TGTGCCAGTAGTGTCCTAGCGGGAGAGGGGTTCTCCTACGAGCAGTACTTC. The entire variable domain, with the rest obtained from reference TRBV19 and TRBJ2-7, is as follows: DGGITQSPKYLFRKEGQNVTLSCEQNLNHDAMYWYRQDPGQGLRLIYYSQIVNDFQKGDIAEGYSVSREKKESFPLTVTSAQKNPTAFYLCASSVLAGEGFSYEQYFGPGTRLTVT.

V is TRBV6-5 and J is TRBJ1-1; D not certain. CDR3 size: 13 residues. The V end lost 4 bases, the J end lost 5 bases, and 11 bases lay between the germline ends. The germline CDR1 and CDR2 sequences are MNHEY and SVGAGI. The CDR3 coding sequence is TGTGCCAGCAGTTGGAGGGTTGGGACTGAAGCTTTCTTT. Protein: CASSWRVGTEAFF.

J is TRBJ1-2 and V is TRBV7-9; 7 bases agree with TRBD1. Per germline, CDR1 SEHNR and CDR2 FQNEAQ (reference sequence). V lost 5 bases and J lost 8; bases outside the gene matches: 5. The CDR3 spans 12 residues. The CDR3 spells CASSHDRDGYTF. The CDR3 DNA follows: TGTGCCAGCAGCCACGACAGGGACGGCTACACCTTC.

This sequence joins TRBV25-1 and TRBJ2-5; D perhaps matches TRBD2 (5 bases). Germline V CDR1 and CDR2: MGHDK, SYGVNS. CDR3 size: 16 residues. V shed 2 bases and J shed 1 base, with 14 bases lying between them. Written as DNA, the CDR3 is TGTGCCAGCAGTGAAGGTGGAGGACTTCCCCAAGAGACCCAGTACTTC. Amino acid sequence: CASSEGGGLPQETQYF.

V is TRBV6-5 and J is TRBJ2-3; D unclear. The CDR3 has 14 residues. Germline assignment: CDR1 MNHEY and CDR2 SVGAGI. V was pared by 6 bases and J by 2 bases, with 12 bases between. The CDR3 region has the DNA TGTGCCAGCAGCCTTGTTTTCACCACAGATACGCAGTATTTT. Its translation: CASSLVFTTDTQYF.

As regards this clone: Other DNA sequences in the sample encode the same CDR3. The chain couples TRBV5-1 to TRBJ1-1, with D possibly matching TRBD1 (5 bases). Germline CDR1 is SGHRS and CDR2 is YFSETQ. The CDR3 runs 13 residues. V shed 4 bases and J shed 1 base, with 8 bases lying between them. The CDR3 loop is CASSLTGNTEAFF. CDR3 nucleotide sequence: TGCGCCAGCAGCCTAACAGGGAACACTGAAGCTTTCTTT.

A note on this clone: This same CDR3 is encoded by further DNA sequences in the sample. The chain couples TRBV5-1 to TRBJ2-7, with 9 bases that match TRBD2. The CDR3 runs 15 residues. The trim removed 1 base at V and 0 bases at J, leaving 2 bases unmatched. Germline V lookup: CDR1 SGHRS, CDR2 YFSETQ. CDR3 bases: TGCGCCAGCAGCTTGACTAGCGGGTCCTCCTACGAGCAGTACTTC. This codes for CASSLTSGSSYEQYF.

There are a few counts of this clone. The genes are TRBV7-9 and TRBJ2-1, with D possibly TRBD2 on 5 matching bases. This CDR3 region has 12 residues. Looked up from germline, CDR1 is SEHNR and CDR2 is FQNEAQ (reference sequence). V was shortened by 0 bases and J by 10 bases, with 7 bases between the two germline ends. The CDR3 nucleotides are TGTGCCAGCAGCTTAGCCGGGGAAGAGCAGTTCTTC. As protein: CASSLAGEEQFF.

This clone was detected a few times. The genes are TRBV14 and TRBJ1-1; D call uncertain. V lost 2 bases and J 5 bases, leaving 9 bases between the germline ends. The germline CDR1 and CDR2 sequences are SGHDN and FVKESK. The CDR3 extends over 13 amino acids. The CDR3 here is CASSQQIETEAFF. CDR3 nucleotides: TGTGCCAGCAGCCAACAGATTGAGACTGAAGCTTTCTTT. The full variable domain, rest sourced from reference TRBV14 and TRBJ1-1, is EAGVTQFPSHSVIEKGQTVTLRCDPISGHDNLYWYRRVMGKEIKFLLHFVKESKQDESGMPNNRFLAERTGGTYSTLKVQPAELEDSGVYFCASSQQIETEAFFGQGTRLTVV.

The chain is built from TRBV2 and TRBJ1-4; no firm D call. Trimming took 4 bases from V and 8 from J, leaving 11 bases between them. The CDR3 loop spans 13 amino acids. Germline CDR1 and CDR2: SNHLY and FYNNEI. The CDR3 DNA follows: TGTGCCAGCAGTGGGGAGGGCAGAGAAAAACTGTTTTTT. Translating gives CASSGEGREKLFF.

The gene calls are TRBV7-9 and TRBJ2-5; 8 bases fit TRBD2. The V gene end was trimmed by 4 bases and the J gene end by 5 bases; junction bases not matched to a gene: 12. The CDR3 contains 16 residues. CDR1 and CDR2 from the germline V gene are SEHNR and FQNEAQ (reference sequence). The CDR3, as DNA: TGTGCCAGCAGCTCCAGACTAGGGGCGGGGGGCGAGACCCAGTACTTC. Residues: CASSSRLGAGGETQYF.